The entry that follows covers one T cell receptor beta chain sequence. Its antigen remains unidentified. The data stem from a study of T-cell reconstitution after alpha-beta-depleted transplantation in children. Unique molecular identifiers were used in preparing the TCRbeta library. TCRdb itself ran the PCR reads through MiXCR, one entry per CDR3 protein. This sample has 450,000 to 550,000 distinct CDR3 sequences, with approximately 10% found just once. Study-wide results and caveats: There were reportedly several hundred expanded graft clones from which alpha-beta T cells came about two months after transplant. Certain patients had high TCRbeta diversity at day 60, and it came from recipient T cells and thymic progenitors that survived. Counts and diversity of T cells one year after transplant came mostly from newly produced T cells.

V was clipped by 5 bases and J by 4 bases; unmatched bases: 2. CDR1 is SEHNR and CDR2 is FQNEAQ in the germline V gene (reference sequence). The CDR3 loop spans 15 amino acids. The material was PBMCs, mostly from graft donor cells, obtained 180 days after TCRalphabeta/CD19-depleted stem cell transplant. The clonotype was recovered from a female patient aged 2 to 10 who had a stem cell transplant for aplastic anemia, so the T cells may come from the graft donor. This chain connects TRBV7-9 to TRBJ1-6; 10 bases align to TRBD1. DNA of the CDR3: TGTGCCAGCAGCGCGGGACAGGGGTATAATTCACCCCTCCACTTT. It codes for CASSAGQGYNSPLHF.